These 27 T cell receptor beta chains were all obtained from the same sample, sequenced in a study of CD8+ T cells in alopecia areata. The pooled cutaneous lymph node cells were sorted using several markers (CD4, CD8alpha, NKG2D, NKG2ACE and others). Following extraction, RNA underwent reverse transcription to cDNA, which served as the sequencing template. This table comes from immunoSEQ multiplex PCR, and its TCRdb copy is limited to in-frame clones, with some not included. The table lists about 270,000 clones, with no singletons. Sequencing input: CD4+ T cells sorted from a lymph node. These receptor sequences come from a C3H/HeJ mouse with alopecia areata. Mice of this strain are of MHC haplotype H2-k.

About this clone: Gene names are mouse gene names. The CDR3 protein is CASTPWGGAEDTQYF. The CDR3 bases that were read are TGTGCCAGCACCCCGTGGGGGGGCGCAGAAGAC. The genes are TRBV19 and TRBJ2-5; 9 bases are a match to TRBD2. The read comes to an end 4 residues before the CDR3 does, leaving the germline J gene to fill in the end. CDR3 length: 15 amino acids. Germline assignment: CDR1 FNHDT and CDR2 SITEND (reference sequence). The full variable domain, rest sourced from reference TRBV19 and TRBJ2-5, is GGIITQTPKFLIGQEGQKLTLKCQQNFNHDTMYWYRQDSGKGLRLIYYSITENDLQKGDLSEGYDASREKKSSFSLTVTSAQKNEMAVFLCASTPWGGAEDTQYFGPGTRLLVL.

As to this clone: Gene names and germline refer to mouse. CDR3 DNA, as far as it was read: TGTGCCAGCAAGACTGGGGGGGCGCCC. Amino acids: CASKTGGAP. The full CDR3 is CASKTGGAPDYTF. This sequence joins TRBV13-3 and TRBJ1-2; D might be TRBD1 (6 bases). The read falls 4 residues short of the CDR3 end, and the missing part is taken from the germline J gene. Germline lookup yields CDR1 NNHDY and CDR2 SYVADS. The CDR3 runs to 13 residues.

A note on this clone: A much larger clone differs from this one at a single base, so this may be a read error. The gene symbols are mouse symbols. The observed sequence ends 4 residues before the CDR3 terminus, with the missing tail filled in from the germline J gene. Distinct nucleotide sequences in the sample also encode this CDR3. This sequence joins TRBV5 and TRBJ2-5, with 8 bases lining up with TRBD1. CDR3 length: 13 amino acids. Germline V gene sequence: CDR1 LGHNA, CDR2 YNLKQL (reference sequence). V lost 6 bases and J lost 3; bases outside the gene matches: 2. Partial CDR3 DNA: TGTGCCAGCAGTCGACAGGGGCAAGAC. Encoded protein: CASSRQGQD. The full CDR3 reads CASSRQGQDTQYF.

As concerns this clone: Mouse gene names and germline throughout. The read halts 4 residues ahead of the CDR3 end, with the missing end drawn from the germline J gene. Other nucleotide sequences from this sample produce the same CDR3. The rearrangement links TRBV19 to TRBJ1-1, with D unclear. The CDR3 sequence is 13 residues long. Germline assignment: CDR1 FNHDT and CDR2 SITEND (reference sequence). The V end was cut by 2 bases, the J end by 0 bases, with 5 bases between. The CDR3 sequence: CASSIPANTEVFF. The DNA read from the CDR3 is TGTGCCAGCAGTATTCCTGCAAACACA. Full variable domain (remainder filled in from reference TRBV19 and TRBJ1-1): GGIITQTPKFLIGQEGQKLTLKCQQNFNHDTMYWYRQDSGKGLRLIYYSITENDLQKGDLSEGYDASREKKSSFSLTVTSAQKNEMAVFLCASSIPANTEVFFGKGTRLTVV.

This clone was recorded a few times. Genes here carry mouse names. The read halts 4 residues ahead of the CDR3 end, with the missing end drawn from the germline J gene. V usage is TRBV13-3 and J usage is TRBJ1-2; 7 nucleotides align to TRBD1. The germline CDR1 and CDR2 sequences are NNHDY and SYVADS. This CDR3 region has 15 residues. With V trimmed by 2 bases and J by 0 bases, 4 bases remained unmatched. CDR3 DNA, as far as it was read: TGTGCCAGCAGTGAACCCAGGGGGTCAAACTCC. The encoded protein is CASSEPRGSNS. The entire CDR3 protein reads CASSEPRGSNSDYTF.

This clone was counted only a few times. Genes here carry mouse names. The identical CDR3 is also encoded by other nucleotide sequences in the sample. CDR3 residues: CASSGQGADTQYF. Partial CDR3 DNA: TGTGCCAGCTCGGGACAGGGGGCAGAC. The genes are TRBV13-3 and TRBJ2-5; TRBD1 agrees at 12 bases. Sequencing ends 4 residues short of the CDR3 end; the germline J gene provides the rest. This CDR3 spans 13 amino acids. Germline CDR1 NNHDY, CDR2 SYVADS.

Worth noting for this clone: Gene and germline names: mouse. The read terminates 4 residues ahead of where the CDR3 ends, so the germline J gene completes it. Other DNA sequences within the sample encode an identical CDR3. V gene TRBV31 combines with J gene TRBJ2-3; 8 bases are shared with TRBD2. The germline gives CDR1 GKSSPN, CDR2 SITVG. The CDR3 runs to 15 residues. V lost 0 bases and J lost 1; bases outside the gene matches: 3. CDR3 bases read: TGTGCCTGGAGTCTGGGGGGGCGCGGTGCAGAA. Translated, it gives CAWSLGGRGAE. In full, the CDR3 is CAWSLGGRGAETLYF. The complete variable domain, with remaining parts taken from reference TRBV31 and TRBJ2-3, reads AQTIHQWPVAEIKAVGSPLSLGCTIKGKSSPNLYWYWQATGGTLQQLFYSITVGQVESVVQLNLSASRPKDDQFILSTEKLLLSHSGFYLCAWSLGGRGAETLYFGSGTRLTVL.

This clone came up a few times. The genes and germline here are from mouse. The sequence runs out 4 residues before the end of the CDR3; the remainder is reconstructed from the germline J gene. The chain couples TRBV19 to TRBJ2-4, with 8 bases matching TRBD1. CDR1 and CDR2 from the germline V gene are FNHDT and SITEND (reference sequence). The CDR3 has 14 residues. After removal of 5 bases from V and 0 bases from J, the junction contained 2 bases not matched to a gene. CDR3 DNA (partial): TGTGCCAGCAGGCAGGGGGCTAGTCAAAAC. It encodes CASRQGASQN. The whole CDR3 region reads CASRQGASQNTLYF.

This clone was seen repeatedly, ten times or more. Germline and genes here are mouse. The CDR3 extends 4 residues past the end of the read, so its final part is completed from the germline J gene. The genes are TRBV17 and TRBJ2-3, with a possible D match to TRBD2 (7 bases). The CDR3 has 15 amino acids. Per germline, CDR1 MNHDT and CDR2 YYDKIL. Trimming cost V 4 bases and J 0 bases, with 11 bases left between them. The CDR3 protein is CASSTLGASAETLYF. The CDR3 DNA, read in part, is TGTGCTAGCAGTACCCTGGGGGCGAGTGCAGAA.

As regards this clone: Genes and germline come from the mouse. The read halts 4 residues ahead of the CDR3 end, with the missing end drawn from the germline J gene. This rearrangement joins TRBV19 to TRBJ1-1, with D possibly matching TRBD1 (5 bases). Germline V lookup: CDR1 FNHDT, CDR2 SITEND (reference sequence). The CDR3 totals 13 residues. CDR3 in amino acids: CASSIVWGGEVFF. CDR3 DNA, as far as it was read: TGTGCCAGCAGTATTGTCTGGGGGGGA.

Comments on this clone: The gene names here belong to mouse. Read data end 4 residues before the CDR3 end; the end is taken from the germline J gene. The gene calls are TRBV31 and TRBJ2-3; 9 nucleotides match TRBD2. CDR1 and CDR2 (germline): GKSSPN, SITVG. The junction had 5 bases not matched to a gene; V was cut back by 0 bases and J by 1 base. The CDR3 has 16 amino acids. This CDR3 reads CAWSLRGGARAETLYF. The sequenced CDR3 bases are TGTGCCTGGAGTCTCCGTGGGGGGGCACGTGCAGAA.

This clone showed up just a few times. All gene names here are mouse names. Read data end 4 residues before the CDR3 end; the end is taken from the germline J gene. The chain links TRBV13-1 to TRBJ2-2; 10 positions agree with TRBD1. The V and J ends lost 3 bases and 4 bases, in that order; junction bases with no gene match: 3. The germline V gene encodes CDR1 NSHNY and CDR2 SYGAGN. This CDR3 comprises 15 residues. The CDR3: CASSAGQGSTGQLYF. Partial CDR3 DNA: TGTGCCAGCAGTGCGGGACAGGGGAGCACCGGG.

The table lists this clone with a few counts. Any gene name here is a mouse gene name. Within the sample, other DNA sequences also encode this same CDR3. The CDR3 sequence is CASSIGLGGNTGQLYF. The covered CDR3 bases are TGTGCCAGCAGTATTGGACTGGGGGGAAACACCGGG. The chain employs TRBV19 and TRBJ2-2; 11 bases match TRBD2. Read coverage stops 4 residues before the CDR3 terminus; the germline J gene supplies the remainder. Germline V lookup: CDR1 FNHDT, CDR2 SITEND (reference sequence). The junction had 1 base not matched to a gene; V was cut back by 2 bases and J by 1 base. The CDR3 sequence is 16 residues long.

This clone has a handful of counts. Here the gene names and germline are mouse. The read halts 4 residues ahead of the CDR3 end, with the missing end drawn from the germline J gene. This sample also contains other DNA sequences that code for the same CDR3. V gene TRBV19 combines with J gene TRBJ2-5, with 8 positions matching TRBD1. This CDR3 is 13 amino acids long. Germline assignment: CDR1 FNHDT and CDR2 SITEND (reference sequence). The DNA read from the CDR3 is TGTGCCAGCAGTATCAGGGGGCAGGAC. This gives the protein CASSIRGQD. The entire CDR3 reads CASSIRGQDTQYF.

A note on this clone: The genes are named according to mouse. The read ends 4 residues early relative to the CDR3; the germline J gene fills the gap. The chain joins TRBV31 to TRBJ2-1; 9 nucleotides agree with TRBD2. The CDR3 totals 14 residues. Germline assignment: CDR1 GKSSPN and CDR2 SITVG. This chain's CDR3 is CAWSLGWGGAEQFF. The CDR3 DNA, read in part, is TGTGCCTGGAGTCTTGGCTGGGGGGGGGCT.

This clone was counted a few times. Gene and germline names: mouse. Distinct nucleotide sequences in the sample also encode this CDR3. The sequenced CDR3 bases are TGTGCCAGCAGTGGGACTGGGGGCGGCTATGCT. Its protein product is CASSGTGGGYA. The entire CDR3 sequence reads CASSGTGGGYAEQFF. The genes are TRBV13-1 and TRBJ2-1; 10 bases line up with TRBD2. The CDR3 end lies 4 residues beyond the end of the read and is filled in from the germline J gene. Germline V gene lookup returns CDR1 NSHNY and CDR2 SYGAGN. The CDR3 is made up of 15 amino acids. V lost 3 bases to trimming and J lost 3 bases; unmatched junction nucleotides: 3.

This clone appeared a few times. Mouse gene names apply. Read data end 4 residues before the CDR3 end; the end is taken from the germline J gene. The rearrangement joins TRBV17 to TRBJ1-1; possible D gene TRBD1, 5 bases. Germline values: CDR1 MNHDT, CDR2 YYDKIL. Trimming took 4 bases from V and 0 from J, leaving 9 bases between them. The CDR3 length is 14 residues. CDR3 amino acids: CASSKRGANTEVFF. The part of the CDR3 DNA that was read is TGTGCTAGCAGTAAAAGGGGTGCAAACACA.

In regard to this clone: The listed genes are named as in mouse. The read ends 4 residues before the CDR3 terminus; that terminus is restored from the germline J gene. The same CDR3 arises from other DNA sequences in this sample as well. The chain is built from TRBV13-1 and TRBJ2-1; 8 bases are a match to TRBD2. In germline, CDR1 is NSHNY, CDR2 SYGAGN. The CDR3 consists of 14 residues. The V segment lost 2 bases and the J segment 4 bases; nucleotides outside the gene matches: 2. The part of the CDR3 DNA that was read is TGTGCCAGCAGTGACACTGGGGGTTATGCT. It yields the protein CASSDTGGYA. The full CDR3 reads CASSDTGGYAEQFF.

Regarding this clone: The gene symbols are mouse symbols. The read ends 4 residues before the CDR3 terminus; that terminus is restored from the germline J gene. The chain combines TRBV1 with TRBJ1-2; 9 bases are shared with TRBD1. The trim removed 0 bases at V and 4 bases at J, leaving 3 bases unmatched. Germline V gives CDR1 NSQYPW, CDR2 LRSPGD (reference sequence). This CDR3 is built from 15 residues. The sequenced CDR3 bases are TGCACCTGCAGTGCAGATGACAGGGGGGGCTCC. This encodes CTCSADDRGGS. The full CDR3 protein reads CTCSADDRGGSDYTF.

Remarks on this clone: Germline and genes: mouse. Read coverage stops 4 residues before the CDR3 terminus; the germline J gene supplies the remainder. This sample includes further DNA sequences coding for the same CDR3. The chain has TRBV5 and TRBJ2-7; 10 bases line up with TRBD2. The germline V gene encodes CDR1 LGHNA and CDR2 YNLKQL (reference sequence). The junction had 2 bases not matched to a gene; V was cut back by 3 bases and J by 0 bases. The CDR3 contains 15 residues. CDR3 amino acids: CASSHWGGSSYEQYF. CDR3 DNA (partial): TGTGCCAGCAGCCACTGGGGGGGCAGCTCCTAT.

A few counts support this clone. Mouse germline and gene names are used. The CDR3 end is not reached by the read, which stops 4 residues before it; the germline J gene fills it in. This sample includes further DNA sequences coding for the same CDR3. The rearrangement links TRBV19 to TRBJ1-1; TRBD1 matches 7 bases. J lost 1 base, V lost 5 bases, and 2 bases had no gene match. This CDR3 is built from 13 residues. The germline CDR1 and CDR2 sequences are FNHDT and SITEND (reference sequence). Here the CDR3 reads CASSRQGNTEVFF. The CDR3 DNA, read in part, is TGTGCCAGCAGCAGACAGGGAAACACA.

This clone has a handful of counts. Genes and germline come from the mouse. The read finishes 4 residues shy of the CDR3 end, and the germline J gene is used to complete it. The rearrangement links TRBV13-3 to TRBJ1-1; D is undetermined. The CDR3 runs to 13 residues. The V gene's germline CDR1 is NNHDY and CDR2 SYVADS. The CDR3 region is CASSEWGSPEVFF. The covered CDR3 bases are TGTGCCAGCAGTGAATGGGGATCTCCA.

This clone came up a few times. The germline and genes are mouse ones. The CDR3 reads CASSPGGRDTQYF. The CDR3 DNA, read in part, is TGTGCCAGCAGCCCGGGGGGGCGAGAC. The rearrangement links TRBV5 to TRBJ2-5; 8 nucleotides line up with TRBD2. Sequencing ends 4 residues short of the CDR3 end; the germline J gene provides the rest. Looked up from germline, CDR1 is LGHNA and CDR2 is YNLKQL (reference sequence). CDR3 length equals 13 residues.

On this clone itself: Gene names are mouse gene names. The observed sequence ends 4 residues before the CDR3 terminus, with the missing tail filled in from the germline J gene. The J gene is TRBJ2-5, the V gene TRBV13-3; 12 bases align to TRBD2. The CDR3 runs to 16 residues. V trimming: 5 bases; J trimming: 2 bases; junction bases outside the gene matches: 6. Germline assignment: CDR1 NNHDY and CDR2 SYVADS. The CDR3 region is CASRVTGGATQDTQYF. CDR3 DNA, as far as it was read: TGTGCCAGCAGGGTGACTGGGGGGGCGACCCAAGAC. Complete variable domain (other parts from reference TRBV13-3 and TRBJ2-5): EAAVTQSPRSKVAVTGGKVTLSCHQTNNHDYMYWYRQDTGHGLRLIHYSYVADSTEKGDIPDGYKASRPSQENFSLILELASLSQTAVYFCASRVTGGATQDTQYFGPGTRLLVL.

This clone was seen a few times. Genes here carry mouse names. The sequence runs out 4 residues before the end of the CDR3; the remainder is reconstructed from the germline J gene. The chain employs TRBV5 and TRBJ1-1, with 7 bases fitting TRBD1. J was trimmed by 4 bases and V by 1 base; bases with no gene match: 6. This CDR3 spans 15 amino acids. Germline CDR1 reads LGHNA; CDR2 reads YNLKQL (reference sequence). CDR3 DNA, as far as it was read: TGTGCCAGCAGCCAAGTCGGAGGGGGCAGCACA. Its translation is CASSQVGGGST. The whole CDR3 reads CASSQVGGGSTEVFF.

This clone showed up just a few times. Gene names are mouse gene names. The sequence runs out 4 residues before the end of the CDR3; the remainder is reconstructed from the germline J gene. This chain uses TRBV1 with TRBJ2-5, with a tentative D call TRBD1 (6 bases). The length of the CDR3 is 14 residues. Germline V gene sequence: CDR1 NSQYPW, CDR2 LRSPGD (reference sequence). CDR3 residues: CTCSAARDKDTQYF. Partial CDR3 DNA: TGCACCTGCAGTGCCGCCCGGGACAAAGAC. Using reference TRBV1 and TRBJ2-5 for the parts outside the CDR3, the full variable domain is VTLLEQNPRWRLVPRGQAVNLRCILKNSQYPWMSWYQQDLQKQLQWLFTLRSPGDKEVKSLPGADYLATRVTDTELRLQVANMSQGRTLYCTCSAARDKDTQYFGPGTRLLVL.

Only a few counts were recorded for this clone. Mouse gene names apply. The read stops 4 residues short of the end of the CDR3; the missing end is completed from the germline J gene. The chain employs TRBV1 and TRBJ2-1, with 10 bases lining up with TRBD2. CDR1 is NSQYPW and CDR2 is LRSPGD in the germline V gene (reference sequence). After removal of 5 bases from V and 6 bases from J, the junction contained 7 bases not matched to a gene. The CDR3 consists of 15 residues. CDR3 loop: CTCSPRLGGGAEQFF. CDR3 bases read: TGCACCTGCAGTCCCCGACTGGGGGGAGGTGCT.